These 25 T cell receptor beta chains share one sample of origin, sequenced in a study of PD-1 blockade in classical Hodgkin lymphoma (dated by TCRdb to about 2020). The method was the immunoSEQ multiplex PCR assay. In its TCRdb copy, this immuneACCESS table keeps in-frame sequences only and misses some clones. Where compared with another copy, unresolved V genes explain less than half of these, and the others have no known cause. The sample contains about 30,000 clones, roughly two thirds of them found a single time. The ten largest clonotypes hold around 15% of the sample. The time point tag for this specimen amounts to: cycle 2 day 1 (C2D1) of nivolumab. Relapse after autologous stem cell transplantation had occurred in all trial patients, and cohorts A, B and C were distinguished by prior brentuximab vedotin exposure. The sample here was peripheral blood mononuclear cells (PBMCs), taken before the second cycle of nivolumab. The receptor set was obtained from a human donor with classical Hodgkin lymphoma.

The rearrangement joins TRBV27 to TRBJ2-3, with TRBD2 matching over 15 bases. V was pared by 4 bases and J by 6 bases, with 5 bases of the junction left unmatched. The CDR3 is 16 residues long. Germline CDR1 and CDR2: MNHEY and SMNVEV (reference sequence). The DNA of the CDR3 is TGTGCCAGCAGTTCGAGGACTAGCGGGGGGGTGGATACGCAGTATTTT. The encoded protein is CASSSRTSGGVDTQYF.

In DNA, the CDR3 is TGTGCCAGCTCGTCCCGGGACAATCGGGCAGATACGCAGTATTTT. Its protein is CASSSRDNRADTQYF. The chain couples TRBV18 to TRBJ2-3; D is perhaps TRBD1 (6 bases). Trimming cost V 6 bases and J 4 bases, with 17 bases left between them. This CDR3 is 15 amino acids long. Germline V CDR1 and CDR2: KGHSH, LQKENI. The variable domain in full, completed from reference TRBV18 and TRBJ2-3, reads NAGVMQNPRHLVRRRGQEARLRCSPMKGHSHVYWYRQLPEEGLKFMVYLQKENIIDESGMPKERFSAEFPKEGPSILRIQQVVRGDSAAYFCASSSRDNRADTQYFGPGTRLTVL.

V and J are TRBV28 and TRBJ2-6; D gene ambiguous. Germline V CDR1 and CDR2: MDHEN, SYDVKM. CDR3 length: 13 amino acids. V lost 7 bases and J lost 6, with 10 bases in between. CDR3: CASKGIPANVLTF. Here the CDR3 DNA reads TGTGCCAGCAAAGGGATCCCGGCCAACGTCCTGACTTTC.

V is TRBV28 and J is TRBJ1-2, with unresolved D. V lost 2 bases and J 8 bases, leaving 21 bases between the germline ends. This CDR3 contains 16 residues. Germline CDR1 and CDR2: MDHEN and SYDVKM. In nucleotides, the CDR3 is TGTGCCAGCAGTTTACGATACAGATCTCGCCCGCGCGGCTACACCTTC. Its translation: CASSLRYRSRPRGYTF.

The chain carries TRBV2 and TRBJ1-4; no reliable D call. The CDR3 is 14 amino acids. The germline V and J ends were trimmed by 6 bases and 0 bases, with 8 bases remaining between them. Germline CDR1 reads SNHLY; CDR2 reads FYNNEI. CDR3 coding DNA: TGTGCCAGCAGGATGAACCCAACTAATGAAAAACTGTTTTTT. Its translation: CASRMNPTNEKLFF.

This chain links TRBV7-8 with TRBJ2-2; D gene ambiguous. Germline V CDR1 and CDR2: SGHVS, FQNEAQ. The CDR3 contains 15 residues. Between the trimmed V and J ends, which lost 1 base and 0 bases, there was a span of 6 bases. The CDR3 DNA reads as TGTGCCAGCAGCTTAGTAGGCGCGAACACCGGGGAGCTGTTTTTT. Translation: CASSLVGANTGELFF.

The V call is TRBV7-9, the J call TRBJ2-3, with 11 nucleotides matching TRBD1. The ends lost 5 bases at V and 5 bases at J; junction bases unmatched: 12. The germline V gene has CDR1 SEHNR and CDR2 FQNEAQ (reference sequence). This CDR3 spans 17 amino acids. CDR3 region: CASSQDFGQGARDTQYF. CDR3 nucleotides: TGTGCCAGCAGCCAAGATTTCGGACAGGGGGCTAGAGATACGCAGTATTTT. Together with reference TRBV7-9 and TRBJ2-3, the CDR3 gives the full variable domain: DTGVSQNPRHKITKRGQNVTFRCDPISEHNRLYWYRQTLGQGPEFLTYFQNEAQLEKSRLLSDRFSAERPKGSFSTLEIQRTEQGDSAMYLCASSQDFGQGARDTQYFGPGTRLTVL.

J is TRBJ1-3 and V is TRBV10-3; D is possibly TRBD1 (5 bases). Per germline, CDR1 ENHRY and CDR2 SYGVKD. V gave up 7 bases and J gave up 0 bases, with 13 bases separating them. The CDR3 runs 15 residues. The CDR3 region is CAIMGESHSGNTIYF. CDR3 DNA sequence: TGTGCCATCATGGGGGAATCCCACTCTGGAAACACCATATATTTT.

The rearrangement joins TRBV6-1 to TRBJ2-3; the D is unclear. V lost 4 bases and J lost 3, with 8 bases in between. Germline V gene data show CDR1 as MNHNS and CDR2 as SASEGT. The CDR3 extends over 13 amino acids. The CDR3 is CASSVIVTDTQYF. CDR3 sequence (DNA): TGTGCCAGCAGTGTGATCGTGACAGATACGCAGTATTTT.

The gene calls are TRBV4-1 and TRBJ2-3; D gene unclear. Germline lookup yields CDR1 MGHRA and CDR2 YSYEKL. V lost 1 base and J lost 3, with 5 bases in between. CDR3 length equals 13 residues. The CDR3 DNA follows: TGCGCCAGCAGCCAAGTAGGGACAGATACGCAGTATTTT. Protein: CASSQVGTDTQYF.

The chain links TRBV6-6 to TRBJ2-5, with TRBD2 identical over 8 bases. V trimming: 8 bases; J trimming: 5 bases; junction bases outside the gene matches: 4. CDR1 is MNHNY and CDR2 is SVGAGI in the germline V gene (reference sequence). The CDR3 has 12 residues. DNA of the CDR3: TGTGCCAGCTCCCCGGGGGGGGAGACCCAGTACTTC. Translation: CASSPGGETQYF.

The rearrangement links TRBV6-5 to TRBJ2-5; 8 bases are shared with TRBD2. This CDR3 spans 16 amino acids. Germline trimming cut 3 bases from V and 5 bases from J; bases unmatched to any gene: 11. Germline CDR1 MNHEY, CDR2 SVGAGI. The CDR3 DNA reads TGTGCCAGCAGTTATGGCGGGGGGCTTGGGAAGGAGACCCAGTACTTC. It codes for CASSYGGGLGKETQYF.

CDR3 DNA: TGCGCCAGCCGTACAGGCCCGAACACCGGGGAGCTGTTTTTT. Its translation is CASRTGPNTGELFF. This rearrangement joins TRBV23-1 to TRBJ2-2, with D perhaps TRBD1 (5 bases). TRBV23-1 is sorted into the ORF group, with uncertain function. Trimming cost V 8 bases and J 0 bases, with 10 bases left between them. This CDR3 comprises 14 residues.

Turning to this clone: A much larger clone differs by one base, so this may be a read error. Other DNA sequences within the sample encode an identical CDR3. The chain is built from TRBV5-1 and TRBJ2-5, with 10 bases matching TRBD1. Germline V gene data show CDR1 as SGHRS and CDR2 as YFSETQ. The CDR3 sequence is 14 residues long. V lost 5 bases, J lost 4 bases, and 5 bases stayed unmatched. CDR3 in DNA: TGCGCCAGCAGTCCCGGGACAGGGGTAGAGACCCAGTACTTC. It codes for CASSPGTGVETQYF.

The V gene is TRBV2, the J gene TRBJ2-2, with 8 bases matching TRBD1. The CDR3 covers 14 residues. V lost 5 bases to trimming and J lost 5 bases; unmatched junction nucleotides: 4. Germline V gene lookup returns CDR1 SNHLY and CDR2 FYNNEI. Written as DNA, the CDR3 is TGTGCCAGCAGTAGACAGGGGAATACCGGGGAGCTGTTTTTT. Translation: CASSRQGNTGELFF.

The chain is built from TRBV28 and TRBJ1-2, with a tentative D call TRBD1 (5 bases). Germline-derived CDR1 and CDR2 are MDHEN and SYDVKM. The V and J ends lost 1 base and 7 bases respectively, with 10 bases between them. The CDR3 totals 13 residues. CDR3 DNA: TGTGCCAGCAGTTTATCTGGGGGAGGTGGCTACACCTTC. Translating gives CASSLSGGGGYTF.

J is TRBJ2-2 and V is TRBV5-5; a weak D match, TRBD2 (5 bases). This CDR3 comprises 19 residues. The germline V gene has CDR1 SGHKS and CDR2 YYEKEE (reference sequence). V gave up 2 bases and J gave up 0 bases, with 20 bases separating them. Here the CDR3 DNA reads TGTGCCAGCAGCTTCGACCCCCCCTTTGGGCGGGCGAACACCGGGGAGCTGTTTTTT. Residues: CASSFDPPFGRANTGELFF.

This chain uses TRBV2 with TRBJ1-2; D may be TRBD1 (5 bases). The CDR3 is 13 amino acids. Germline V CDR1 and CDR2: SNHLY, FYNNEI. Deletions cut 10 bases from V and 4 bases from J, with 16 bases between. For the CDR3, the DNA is TGTGCCACCTCTCCAGGGAATGGCTATGGCTACACCTTC. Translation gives CATSPGNGYGYTF.

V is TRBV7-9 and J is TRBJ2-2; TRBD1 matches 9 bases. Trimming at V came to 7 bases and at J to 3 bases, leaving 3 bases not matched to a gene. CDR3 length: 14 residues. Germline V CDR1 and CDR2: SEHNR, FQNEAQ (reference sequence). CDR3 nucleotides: TGTGCCAGCACCACAGGGGGCGACACCGGGGAGCTGTTTTTT. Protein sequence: CASTTGGDTGELFF. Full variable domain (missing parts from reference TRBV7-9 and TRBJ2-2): DTGVSQNPRHKITKRGQNVTFRCDPISEHNRLYWYRQTLGQGPEFLTYFQNEAQLEKSRLLSDRFSAERPKGSFSTLEIQRTEQGDSAMYLCASTTGGDTGELFFGEGSRLTVL.

The CDR3 region has the DNA TGCGCCAGCAGCCAAAGAGCGGGCGGGAATGAGCAGTTCTTC. This gives the protein CASSQRAGGNEQFF. The chain joins TRBV4-3 to TRBJ2-1; weak D call: TRBD2 (6 bases). Germline V gives CDR1 LGHNA, CDR2 YSLEER. Deletions cut 2 bases from V and 7 bases from J, with 12 bases between. This CDR3 comprises 14 residues.

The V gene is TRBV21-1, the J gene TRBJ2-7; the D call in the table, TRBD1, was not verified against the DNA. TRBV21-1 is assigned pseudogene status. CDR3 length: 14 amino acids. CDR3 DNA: TGTGCCAGCAGCAAAGTAACAGGGCATAACGAGCAGTACGTC. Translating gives CASSKVTGHNEQYV.

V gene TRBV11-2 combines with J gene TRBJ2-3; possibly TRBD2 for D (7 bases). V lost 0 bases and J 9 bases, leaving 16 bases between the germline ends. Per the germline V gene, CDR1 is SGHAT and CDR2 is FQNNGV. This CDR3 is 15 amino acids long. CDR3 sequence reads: CASSLEGGTRATQYF. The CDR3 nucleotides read TGTGCCAGCAGCTTAGAGGGGGGGACACGGGCAACGCAGTATTTT.

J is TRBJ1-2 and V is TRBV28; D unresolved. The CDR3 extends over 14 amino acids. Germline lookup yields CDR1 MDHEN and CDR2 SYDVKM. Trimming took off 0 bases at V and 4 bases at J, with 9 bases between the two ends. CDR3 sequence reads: CASSLWEDSYGYTF. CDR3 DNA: TGTGCCAGCAGTTTATGGGAAGATAGCTATGGCTACACCTTC.

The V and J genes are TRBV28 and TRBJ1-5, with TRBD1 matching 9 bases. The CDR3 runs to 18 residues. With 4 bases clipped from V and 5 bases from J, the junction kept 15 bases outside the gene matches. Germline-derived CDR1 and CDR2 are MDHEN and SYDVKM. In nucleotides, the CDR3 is TGTGCCAGCAGTTCGACCCAACAGGGGGCTCGAGTAGATCAGCCCCAGCATTTT. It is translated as CASSSTQQGARVDQPQHF.

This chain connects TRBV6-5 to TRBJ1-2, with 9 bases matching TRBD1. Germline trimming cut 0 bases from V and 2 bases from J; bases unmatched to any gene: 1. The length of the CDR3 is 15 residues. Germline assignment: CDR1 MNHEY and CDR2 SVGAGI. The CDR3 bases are TGTGCCAGCAGTTACTCCGGGACAGGGAACTATGGCTACACCTTC. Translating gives CASSYSGTGNYGYTF.